This TCR beta chain was documented in a study of early T cells in non-severe SARS-CoV-2 infection. Overall study: Sequencing used unsorted whole-blood bulk RNA, so chains lack pairing.

Individual cDNA molecules received unique molecular identifiers. A single record per CDR3 protein comes from TCRdb applying MiXCR to the 5' RACE reads. In the table there are about 58,000 distinct CDR3 sequences, 9.5% to 15% of which are singletons. On this clonotype: Its antigen is still unknown.

Study-level points and caveats: Private and CD4 specificities were missed by VDJdb matching, skewed to anti-spike CD8.

The CDR3 runs 13 residues. Trimming took off 3 bases at V and 9 bases at J, with 12 bases between the two ends. CDR1 is SGHDT, CDR2 YYEEEE, per germline. The chain carries TRBV5-6 and TRBJ1-4; D is ambiguous. Sequencing was performed on whole blood. The receptor was isolated from an adult who was a healthcare worker with PCR-confirmed SARS-CoV-2 infection or an uninfected control (not recorded which). Here the CDR3 DNA reads TGTGCCAGCAGCTCCTTGAACAGCAAAAAACTGTTTTTT. Protein: CASSSLNSKKLFF.